This T cell receptor (beta chain) was documented in a study of T-cell reconstitution after alpha-beta-depleted transplantation in children. General study points: Recipient T cells and thymic progenitors that survived were the source of the high TCRbeta diversity seen at day 60 in some patients. Roughly two months post-transplant, alpha-beta T cells reportedly originated from several hundred graft clones that had expanded.

Unique molecular identifiers were built into the TCRbeta library. MiXCR was run by TCRdb on the PCR reads, yielding one entry per CDR3 protein. There are around 72,000 distinct CDR3 sequences in the sample; over 4.5% occur only once, and approximately 19% lies in the top ten. Per the germline V gene, CDR1 is SGHVS and CDR2 is FNYEAQ. Trimming removed 5 bases from V and 3 bases from J, with 13 bases in between. CDR3 length: 15 residues. This clonotype was counted ten times or more. Its antigen is unidentified. This TCR came from a boy younger than two who had a stem cell transplant for acute myeloid leukemia, so the T cells may come from the graft donor. The sample in question was PBMCs, mostly from graft donor cells, obtained 180 days after TCRalphabeta/CD19-depleted stem cell transplant. This chain uses TRBV7-6 with TRBJ2-2; D uncertain. CDR3 loop: CASSPSRSHTGELFF. In DNA, the CDR3 is TGTGCCAGCAGCCCTAGTAGGTCCCACACCGGGGAGCTGTTTTTT.